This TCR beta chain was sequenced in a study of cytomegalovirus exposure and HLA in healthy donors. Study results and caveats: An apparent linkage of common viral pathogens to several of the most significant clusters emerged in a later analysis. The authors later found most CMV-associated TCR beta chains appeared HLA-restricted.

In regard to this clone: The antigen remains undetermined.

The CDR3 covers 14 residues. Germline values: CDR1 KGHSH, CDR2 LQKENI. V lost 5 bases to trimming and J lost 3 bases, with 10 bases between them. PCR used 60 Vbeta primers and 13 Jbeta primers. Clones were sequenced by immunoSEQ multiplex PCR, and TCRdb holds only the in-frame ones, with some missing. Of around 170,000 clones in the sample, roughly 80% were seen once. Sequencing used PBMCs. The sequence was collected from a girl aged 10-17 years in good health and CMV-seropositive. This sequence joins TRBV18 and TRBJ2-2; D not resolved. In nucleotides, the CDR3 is TGTGCCAGCTCATCCGACACCGACACCGGGGAGCTGTTTTTT. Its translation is CASSSDTDTGELFF.